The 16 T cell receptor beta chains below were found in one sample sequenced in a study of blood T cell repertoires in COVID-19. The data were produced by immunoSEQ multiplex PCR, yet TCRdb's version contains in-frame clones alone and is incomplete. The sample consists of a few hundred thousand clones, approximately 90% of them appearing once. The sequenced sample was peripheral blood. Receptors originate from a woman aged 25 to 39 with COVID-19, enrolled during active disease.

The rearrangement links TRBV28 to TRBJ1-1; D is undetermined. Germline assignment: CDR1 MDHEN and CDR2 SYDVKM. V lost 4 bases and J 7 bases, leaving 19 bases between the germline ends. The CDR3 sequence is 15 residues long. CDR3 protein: CASSSPVLFSGEAFF. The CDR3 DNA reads TGTGCCAGCAGTTCCCCGGTCCTGTTCTCTGGTGAAGCTTTCTTT.

The CDR3 reads CASSPTTSYEQYF. The CDR3 region has the DNA TGTGCCAGCTCACCAACGACATCCTACGAGCAGTACTTC. V usage is TRBV18 and J usage is TRBJ2-7; D uncertain. The germline V and J ends were trimmed by 2 bases and 1 base, with 6 bases remaining between them. In germline, CDR1 is KGHSH, CDR2 LQKENI. The CDR3 consists of 13 residues.

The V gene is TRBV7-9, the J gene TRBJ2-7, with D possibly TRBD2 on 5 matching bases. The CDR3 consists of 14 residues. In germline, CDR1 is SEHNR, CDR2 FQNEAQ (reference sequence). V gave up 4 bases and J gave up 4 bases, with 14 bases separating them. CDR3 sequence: CASSSAVGAYEQYV. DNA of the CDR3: TGTGCCAGCAGCTCCGCCGTGGGAGCATACGAGCAGTACGTC.

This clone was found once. The CDR3 coding sequence is TGTGCCAGCAGCCTGACGATCACAGGGGCGCAGGTGGCCTACGAGCAGTACGTC. Amino acids: CASSLTITGAQVAYEQYV. This sequence joins TRBV11-2 and TRBJ2-7, with 7 bases that match TRBD1. The CDR3 sequence is 18 residues long. CDR1 and CDR2 from the germline V gene are SGHAT and FQNNGV. V lost 5 bases and J lost 2; bases outside the gene matches: 18.

The CDR3: CASSQRARYGMTDTQYF. The CDR3 region has the DNA TGCGCCAGCAGCCAGAGAGCCCGGTACGGGATGACAGATACGCAGTATTTT. The chain couples TRBV4-3 to TRBJ2-3; D possibly corresponds to TRBD2 (5 bases). The CDR3 totals 17 residues. Trimming removed 3 bases at V and 3 bases at J, with 19 bases between. Germline V gene sequence: CDR1 LGHNA, CDR2 YSLEER.

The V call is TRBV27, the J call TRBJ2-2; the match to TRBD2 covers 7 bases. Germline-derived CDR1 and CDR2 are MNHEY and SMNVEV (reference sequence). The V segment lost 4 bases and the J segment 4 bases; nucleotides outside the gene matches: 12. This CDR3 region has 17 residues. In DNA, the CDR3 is TGTGCCAGCAGTTCCCTTTTGACGAGGGAGGGCACCGGGGAGCTGTTTTTT. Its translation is CASSSLLTREGTGELFF.

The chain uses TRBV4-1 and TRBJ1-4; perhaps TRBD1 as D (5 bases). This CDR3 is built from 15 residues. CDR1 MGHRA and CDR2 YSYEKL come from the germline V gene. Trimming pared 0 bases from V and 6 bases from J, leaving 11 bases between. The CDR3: CASSQDPGGDEKLFF. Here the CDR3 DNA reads TGCGCCAGCAGCCAAGACCCAGGAGGGGATGAAAAACTGTTTTTT.

The chain's CDR3 is CAIRQNPGETVHGYTF. In nucleotides, the CDR3 is TGTGCCATCAGACAGAACCCGGGGGAGACGGTCCATGGCTACACCTTC. The chain uses TRBV10-3 and TRBJ1-2, with TRBD1 as a possible D gene (5 bases). The CDR3 runs 16 residues. Germline values: CDR1 ENHRY, CDR2 SYGVKD. Trimming took 6 bases from V and 6 from J, leaving 23 bases between them.

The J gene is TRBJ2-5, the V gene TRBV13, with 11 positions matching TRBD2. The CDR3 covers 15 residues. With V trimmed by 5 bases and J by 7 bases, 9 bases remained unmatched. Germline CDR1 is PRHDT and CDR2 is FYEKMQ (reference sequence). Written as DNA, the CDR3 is TGTGCCAGCAGCCCTACTAGCGGGGGCTGGGGGACCCAGTACTTC. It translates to CASSPTSGGWGTQYF. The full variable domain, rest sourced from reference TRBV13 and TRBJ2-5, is AAGVIQSPRHLIKEKRETATLKCYPIPRHDTVYWYQQGPGQDPQFLISFYEKMQSDKGSIPDRFSAQQFSDYHSELNMSSLELGDSALYFCASSPTSGGWGTQYFGPGTRLLVL.

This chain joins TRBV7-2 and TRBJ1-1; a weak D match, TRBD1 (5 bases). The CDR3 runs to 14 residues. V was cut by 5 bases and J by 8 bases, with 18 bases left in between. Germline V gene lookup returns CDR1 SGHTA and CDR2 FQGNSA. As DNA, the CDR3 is TGTGCCAGCAGCAAACGGGGGGGTCAAGTCGAAGCTTTCTTT. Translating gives CASSKRGGQVEAFF.

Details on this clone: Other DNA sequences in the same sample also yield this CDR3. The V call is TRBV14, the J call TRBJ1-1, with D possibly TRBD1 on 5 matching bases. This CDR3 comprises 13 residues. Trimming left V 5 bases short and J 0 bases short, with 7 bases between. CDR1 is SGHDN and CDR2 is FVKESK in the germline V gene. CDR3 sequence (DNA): TGTGCCAGCAGCAGACAGCTGAACACTGAAGCTTTCTTT. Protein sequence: CASSRQLNTEAFF.

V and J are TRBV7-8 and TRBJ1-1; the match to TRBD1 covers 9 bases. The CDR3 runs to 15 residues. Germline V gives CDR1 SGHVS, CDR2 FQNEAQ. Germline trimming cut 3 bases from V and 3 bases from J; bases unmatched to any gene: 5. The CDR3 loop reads CASSFLDRGYTEAFF. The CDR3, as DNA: TGTGCCAGCAGCTTCCTGGACAGGGGATACACTGAAGCTTTCTTT.

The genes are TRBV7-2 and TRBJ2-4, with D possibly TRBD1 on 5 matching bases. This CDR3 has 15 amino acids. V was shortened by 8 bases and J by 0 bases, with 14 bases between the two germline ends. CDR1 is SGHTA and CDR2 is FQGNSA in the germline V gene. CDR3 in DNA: TGTGCCAGCCAATACAGGAACCTAGCCAAAAACATTCAGTACTTC. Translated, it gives CASQYRNLAKNIQYF.

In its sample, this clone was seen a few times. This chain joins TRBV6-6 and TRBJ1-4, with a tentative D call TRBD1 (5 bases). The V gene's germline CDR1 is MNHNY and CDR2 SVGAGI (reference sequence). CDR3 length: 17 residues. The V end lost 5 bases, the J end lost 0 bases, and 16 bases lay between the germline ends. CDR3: CASSPAGRLATNEKLFF. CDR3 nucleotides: TGTGCCAGCAGTCCTGCAGGGCGTCTTGCAACTAATGAAAAACTGTTTTTT.

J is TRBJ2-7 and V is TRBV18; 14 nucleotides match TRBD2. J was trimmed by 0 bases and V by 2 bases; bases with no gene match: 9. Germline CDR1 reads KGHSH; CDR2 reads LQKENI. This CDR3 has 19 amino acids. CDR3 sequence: CASSPTGTSGGKSSYEQYF. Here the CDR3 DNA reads TGTGCCAGCTCACCAACCGGGACTAGCGGGGGCAAAAGCTCCTACGAGCAGTACTTC.

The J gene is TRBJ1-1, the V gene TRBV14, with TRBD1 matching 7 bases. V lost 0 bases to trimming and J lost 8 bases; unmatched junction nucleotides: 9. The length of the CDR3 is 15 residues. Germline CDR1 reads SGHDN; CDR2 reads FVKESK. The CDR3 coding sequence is TGTGCCAGCAGCCAAGATCTAAGGACAGGCCAAGAAGCTTTCTTT. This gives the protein CASSQDLRTGQEAFF.